This TCR beta chain was found in a study of blood T cell repertoires in COVID-19. Background on the study: Researchers got acute and convalescent COVID-19 samples from the United States, Italy and Spain.

The CDR3 totals 13 residues. Germline CDR1 SGDLS, CDR2 YYNGEE. The V and J ends lost 0 bases and 5 bases respectively, with 9 bases between them. Authors' methods: The authors estimated nucleated cell counts from reference gene primer amplification. Assay: immunoSEQ multiplex PCR; the TCRdb copy retains only in-frame clones and omits some. V and J calls and clone size are as listed in that table; D and trimming were resolved from the DNA. The table lists under 95,000 clones, 65% to 90% of them singletons, with around a tenth in the top ten. While infection was still active, Seattle patients were enrolled and then followed longitudinally.

The V gene is TRBV9, the J gene TRBJ2-7, with D unresolved. The sequence was collected from a man aged 45-65 years with COVID-19, enrolled during active disease. The source material was peripheral blood. The CDR3 DNA sequence: TGTGCCAGCAGCGTAGACAATCCCAACGAGCAGTACTTC. Protein: CASSVDNPNEQYF.